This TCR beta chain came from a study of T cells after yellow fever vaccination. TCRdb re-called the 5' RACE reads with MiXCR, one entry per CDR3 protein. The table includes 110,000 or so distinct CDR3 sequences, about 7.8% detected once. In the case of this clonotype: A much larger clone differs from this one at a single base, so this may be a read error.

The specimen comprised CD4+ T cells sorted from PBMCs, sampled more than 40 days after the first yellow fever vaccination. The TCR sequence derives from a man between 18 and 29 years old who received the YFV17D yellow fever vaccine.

CDR3 region: CVSSLGFGDEYGYTF. The CDR3 DNA is TGCGTCAGCAGCTTGGGTTTTGGGGATGAGTATGGCTACACCTTC. The chain uses TRBV5-1 and TRBJ1-2; no reliable D call. The CDR3 loop spans 15 amino acids. CDR1 is SGHRS and CDR2 is YFSETQ in the germline V gene.